This T cell receptor (beta chain) emerged from a study of technical replicates of blood from a few donors. This CDR3 region has 15 residues. CDR1 is MNHNY and CDR2 is SVGAGI in the germline V gene (reference sequence). Trimming took off 6 bases at V and 7 bases at J, with 18 bases between the two ends. This table comes from immunoSEQ multiplex PCR, and its TCRdb copy is limited to in-frame clones, with some not included. The repertoire consists of approximately 87,000 clones, with around 94% occurring once and the leading ten covering under 0.3%. The chain joins TRBV6-6 to TRBJ2-2; D is possibly TRBD1 (7 bases). The source is a human donor in good health. Sequencing was done on a sample of T cells isolated from PBMCs. The CDR3 region has the DNA TGTGCCAGCAGCACGGGACAGCGGGCATACGGGGAGCTGTTTTTT. Protein: CASSTGQRAYGELFF.